This passage covers 21 T cell receptor beta chains from one sample sequenced in a study of regulatory T cells in long-lasting Graves disease. Researchers made TCR beta libraries by using iRepertoire HTBI primers and running Arm-PCR on CDR3 regions. TCRdb independently ran MiXCR on the multiplex PCR reads; one entry per CDR3 protein. The table shows roughly 400,000 distinct CDR3 sequences, with 20% to 25% occurring only once. Regarding time point: persistent/refractory GD, antithyroid drugs over 5 years with positive TRAb. Extracted RNA from PBMCs served as the source of the TCR library. The sample consisted of peripheral blood mononuclear cells (PBMCs), taken when the disease was refractory, from a patient treated with antithyroid drugs. Receptors originate from a female donor with Graves disease.

This chain uses TRBV5-1 with TRBJ2-3; D remains unclear. There are 16 residues in the CDR3. Trimming cost V 1 base and J 1 base, with 13 bases left between them. Looked up from germline, CDR1 is SGHRS and CDR2 is YFSETQ. CDR3 nucleotide sequence: TGCGCCAGCAGCTTGCTCCCCGGCCGGGGCACAGATACGCAGTATTTT. Translating it yields CASSLLPGRGTDTQYF.

This clonotype was seen ten or more times. This chain links TRBV28 with TRBJ1-2; 7 bases align to TRBD1. The trim removed 4 bases at V and 3 bases at J, leaving 5 bases unmatched. This CDR3 comprises 14 residues. Germline V CDR1 and CDR2: MDHEN, SYDVKM. CDR3 sequence (DNA): TGTGCCAGCAGTTCGGGACAGCTAGACTATGGCTACACCTTC. The encoded protein is CASSSGQLDYGYTF.

V is TRBV18 and J is TRBJ2-4; 11 bases fit TRBD1. The J segment lost 3 bases and the V segment lost 0 bases, leaving 4 bases of the junction unmatched. Per germline, CDR1 KGHSH and CDR2 LQKENI. The CDR3 runs to 17 residues. This chain's CDR3 is CASSPPGTGGDKNIQYF. The CDR3, as DNA: TGTGCCAGCTCACCACCTGGGACAGGGGGAGACAAAAACATTCAGTACTTC.

The chain has TRBV5-6 and TRBJ1-1; no firm D call. From germline, CDR1 is SGHDT and CDR2 YYEEEE. Trimming cost V 4 bases and J 8 bases, with 12 bases left between them. CDR3 size: 12 residues. CDR3 region: CASSPIAGEAFF. Here the CDR3 DNA reads TGTGCCAGCAGCCCGATAGCCGGAGAAGCTTTCTTT.

This clonotype occurred once. A much larger clone lies one base from this, so it may be a read error. The J gene is TRBJ2-1, the V gene TRBV11-2; TRBD2 agrees at 14 bases. Matching the DNA end better, TRBJ2-5 makes the J call doubtful. This CDR3 is 17 amino acids long. Per the germline V gene, CDR1 is SGHAT and CDR2 is FQNNGV. The CDR3 DNA is TGTGCCAGCAGCTTGGGGGGGACTAGCGGGAGCGAGGAGACCCAGTACTTC. This translates into CASSLGGTSGSEETQYF.

The chain couples TRBV20-1 to TRBJ2-1; D tentatively fits TRBD1 or TRBD2 (5 bases each). The germline V and J ends were trimmed by 2 bases and 9 bases, with 23 bases remaining between them. The CDR3 spans 16 residues. CDR1 DFQATT and CDR2 SNEGSKA come from the germline V gene (reference sequence). CDR3 sequence: CSARPPVVSSGGEQFF. The CDR3, as DNA: TGCAGTGCTAGACCCCCAGTGGTTTCCTCTGGGGGTGAGCAGTTCTTC.

V and J are TRBV10-3 and TRBJ2-6, with a weak D call TRBD1 (6 bases). Per the germline V gene, CDR1 is ENHRY and CDR2 is SYGVKD. The CDR3 runs to 18 residues. V lost 6 bases to trimming and J lost 0 bases, with 18 bases between them. The CDR3 DNA reads as TGTGCCATCAGGGCACCCCGGGACACGGACTCTGGGGCCAACGTCCTGACTTTC. Encoded protein: CAIRAPRDTDSGANVLTF.

In its sample, this clonotype was seen many times. This chain connects TRBV27 to TRBJ1-2; 12 nucleotides align to TRBD1. The germline gives CDR1 MNHEY, CDR2 SMNVEV (reference sequence). CDR3 length equals 15 residues. After removal of 5 bases from V and 8 bases from J, the junction contained 9 bases not matched to a gene. In DNA, the CDR3 is TGTGCCAGCAGTGTGACCGGGACAGGGGGCGCAGGCTACACCTTC. Its translation is CASSVTGTGGAGYTF.

This chain uses TRBV6-5 with TRBJ2-1; TRBD2 might be the D (7 bases). The germline V gene encodes CDR1 MNHEY and CDR2 SVGAGI. Trimming took off 1 base at V and 0 bases at J, with 19 bases between the two ends. There are 19 residues in the CDR3. This CDR3 is CASSYLRGAGGSSYNEQFF. The CDR3 nucleotides read TGTGCCAGCAGTTACTTGAGGGGGGCAGGCGGGAGCTCCTACAATGAGCAGTTCTTC.

This clonotype was found many times. The chain recombines TRBV7-2 with TRBJ1-1; D is uncertain. The ends were cut back, 2 bases at V and 6 bases at J, with 22 bases in the middle. This CDR3 comprises 17 residues. CDR1 is SGHTA and CDR2 is FQGNSA in the germline V gene. CDR3 in amino acids: CASSLRTGVVPLAEAFF. DNA of the CDR3: TGTGCCAGCAGCTTACGGACCGGGGTTGTTCCTTTGGCTGAAGCTTTCTTT.

This clonotype was counted a few times. This rearrangement joins TRBV19 to TRBJ2-2, with D hard to call. The CDR3 is 16 amino acids. Germline CDR1 reads LNHDA; CDR2 reads SQIVND (reference sequence). Trimming took 3 bases from V and 0 from J, leaving 11 bases between them. Here the CDR3 DNA reads TGTGCCAGTAGTATCGTTAAAGGGACGAACACCGGGGAGCTGTTTTTT. This encodes CASSIVKGTNTGELFF.

The V gene is TRBV20-1, the J gene TRBJ1-1; D remains unclear. Germline V gives CDR1 DFQATT, CDR2 SNEGSKA (reference sequence). The CDR3 spans 15 residues. The V gene lost 6 bases and the J gene lost 0 bases, with 17 bases spanning the gap. CDR3 protein: CSANIVQGMNTEAFF. The CDR3 region has the DNA TGCAGTGCGAACATAGTCCAAGGGATGAACACTGAAGCTTTCTTT.

This clonotype was seen many times. This chain joins TRBV12-3 or TRBV12-4 and TRBJ2-5; D gene ambiguous. The V end lost 2 bases, the J end lost 1 base, and 5 bases lay between the germline ends. There are 13 residues in the CDR3. In DNA, the CDR3 is TGTGCCAGCAGTTTATCCCGCCAAGAGACCCAGTACTTC. It is translated as CASSLSRQETQYF.

This clonotype turned up a few times. CDR3 DNA sequence: TGTGCCAGCAGTGAAGAGAGGGACAGTTCGTTTTACGAGCAGTACTTC. This sequence encodes CASSEERDSSFYEQYF. The chain couples TRBV6-1 to TRBJ2-7, with 7 bases fitting TRBD1. Losses at the gene ends were 1 base for V and 4 bases for J; bases not matched to a gene: 10. Germline-derived CDR1 and CDR2 are MNHNS and SASEGT. This CDR3 has 16 amino acids.

A few counts support this clonotype. The V call is TRBV20-1, the J call TRBJ2-1; 12 positions match TRBD1. This CDR3 has 15 residues. Germline CDR1 DFQATT, CDR2 SNEGSKA (reference sequence). After removal of 7 bases from V and 8 bases from J, the junction contained 12 bases not matched to a gene. CDR3 bases: TGCAGTGTATTCTCCGGGACAGGGGGCTTCGATGAGCAGTTCTTC. Its translation is CSVFSGTGGFDEQFF.

The V and J genes are TRBV28 and TRBJ2-1; TRBD2 might be the D (6 bases). The CDR3 extends over 16 amino acids. Trimming removed 3 bases at V and 1 base at J, with 13 bases between. CDR1 MDHEN and CDR2 SYDVKM come from the germline V gene. CDR3 coding DNA: TGTGCCAGCAGTTTTGGCCTAGCGAATTCCTACAATGAGCAGTTCTTC. Translation: CASSFGLANSYNEQFF.

This clonotype was picked up many times. The chain combines TRBV11-2 with TRBJ2-2; no firm D call. CDR1 and CDR2 from the germline V gene are SGHAT and FQNNGV. There are 14 residues in the CDR3. V lost 2 bases to trimming and J lost 7 bases, with 11 bases between them. CDR3 protein: CASSLSPGHGELFF. CDR3 DNA sequence: TGTGCCAGCAGCTTAAGTCCAGGCCACGGGGAGCTGTTTTTT.

This clonotype showed up many times. The chain links TRBV3-1 to TRBJ1-1; perhaps TRBD1 as D (6 bases). Per the germline V gene, CDR1 is LGHDT and CDR2 is YNNKEL (reference sequence). The V end lost 6 bases, the J end lost 1 base, and 9 bases lay between the germline ends. CDR3 length: 13 residues. CDR3 DNA sequence: TGTGCCAGCAGAACAGGGACGAACACTGAAGCTTTCTTT. This translates into CASRTGTNTEAFF.

This clonotype was seen repeatedly, ten times or more. This rearrangement joins TRBV28 to TRBJ1-2; 12 bases line up with TRBD1. J was trimmed by 8 bases and V by 1 base; bases with no gene match: 8. Germline CDR1 and CDR2: MDHEN and SYDVKM. The CDR3 is 16 amino acids. Here the CDR3 reads CASSLLGTGGMGGYTF. Written as DNA, the CDR3 is TGTGCCAGCAGTTTATTGGGGACAGGGGGCATGGGAGGCTACACCTTC.

This clonotype was observed a few times. The genes are TRBV7-8 and TRBJ1-5, with 9 nucleotides matching TRBD1. Germline CDR1 and CDR2: SGHVS and FQNEAQ. The CDR3 is made up of 18 amino acids. V lost 1 base and J lost 5; bases outside the gene matches: 12. The CDR3 DNA reads as TGTGCCAGCAGCTTAGTGGGACAGGGATTCTCCCGGGATCAGCCCCAGCATTTT. Residues: CASSLVGQGFSRDQPQHF.

This clonotype was picked up many times. This chain's CDR3 is CASRRDGGNTIYF. CDR3 DNA: TGTGCCAGCAGGAGAGACGGAGGAAACACCATATATTTT. The chain links TRBV2 to TRBJ1-3; D is undetermined. The CDR3 totals 13 residues. Germline V gene sequence: CDR1 SNHLY, CDR2 FYNNEI. The germline V and J ends were trimmed by 6 bases and 4 bases, with 10 bases remaining between them.